The 11 T cell receptor beta chains in this list originate from one sample, sequenced in a study of T cells in Graves' hyperthyroidism and ophthalmopathy. Authors of the study amplified TCR beta CDR3 regions from RNA transcripts. TCR CDR3 underwent first-round RT-PCR with the HTBI primer set. A single record per CDR3 protein comes from TCRdb applying MiXCR to the multiplex PCR reads. The data contain 500,000 to 750,000 distinct CDR3 sequences, around 16% of them seen just once; the ten biggest clones take up approximately 7.4%. The sample comprised blood. The receptors come from a woman aged 25-40 years with Graves' hyperthyroidism.

This clonotype was counted ten times or more. The chain joins TRBV28 to TRBJ2-7, with a weak D call TRBD1 (7 bases). This CDR3 comprises 15 residues. Deletions cut 2 bases from V and 4 bases from J, with 15 bases between. CDR1 MDHEN and CDR2 SYDVKM come from the germline V gene. The CDR3 coding sequence is TGTGCCAGCAGTTTAGATGGCAGGGGGGAATACGAGCAGTACTTC. It yields the protein CASSLDGRGEYEQYF.

This rearrangement joins TRBV6-2 or TRBV6-3 to TRBJ1-3; D may be TRBD1 (6 bases). CDR3 length: 14 residues. Germline V CDR1 and CDR2: MNHEY, SVGEGT. V lost 8 bases to trimming and J lost 3 bases, with 14 bases between them. CDR3 sequence reads: CASRDVGGGNTIYF. CDR3 coding DNA: TGTGCCAGCCGGGATGTAGGGGGTGGAAACACCATATATTTT.

This clonotype came up many times. Here the CDR3 DNA reads TGTGCCAGCAGCAGGCGACAGGGGAGACAAGAGACCCAGTACTTC. This translates into CASSRRQGRQETQYF. This chain links TRBV13 with TRBJ2-5; 8 bases line up with TRBD1. The CDR3 has 15 amino acids. Germline lookup yields CDR1 PRHDT and CDR2 FYEKMQ (reference sequence). The V gene end was trimmed by 5 bases and the J gene end by 2 bases; junction bases not matched to a gene: 7. Full variable domain (outside the CDR3, taken from reference TRBV13 and TRBJ2-5): AAGVIQSPRHLIKEKRETATLKCYPIPRHDTVYWYQQGPGQDPQFLISFYEKMQSDKGSIPDRFSAQQFSDYHSELNMSSLELGDSALYFCASSRRQGRQETQYFGPGTRLLVL.

In its sample, this clonotype was seen many times. The V and J genes are TRBV6-1 and TRBJ2-3, with D perhaps matching TRBD2 (5 bases). Trimming took off 3 bases at V and 2 bases at J, with 9 bases between the two ends. The germline gives CDR1 MNHNS, CDR2 SASEGT. This CDR3 has 14 residues. CDR3 sequence reads: CASSDSAVTDTQYF. The CDR3 nucleotides are TGTGCCAGCAGTGATAGCGCCGTCACAGATACGCAGTATTTT.

The rearrangement joins TRBV27 to TRBJ2-7; 7 bases match TRBD1. The length of the CDR3 is 13 residues. Trimming removed 10 bases from V and 4 bases from J; junction bases left unmatched: 10. Germline V gene data show CDR1 as MNHEY and CDR2 as SMNVEV (reference sequence). CDR3: CATSTGLFYEQYF. CDR3 sequence (DNA): TGTGCCACTTCGACAGGGCTTTTTTACGAGCAGTACTTC.

This clonotype has only one observation. A much bigger clone sits one base away, suggesting this may be a read error. The chain is built from TRBV9 and TRBJ2-2; possibly TRBD1 or TRBD2 for D (6 bases each). The germline V gene encodes CDR1 SGDLS and CDR2 YYNGEE. CDR3 size: 14 residues. The CDR3 sequence is CASSSPGGTRELFF. The CDR3 coding sequence is TGTGCCAGCAGCAGCCCCGGGGGCACCCGGGAGCTGTTTTTT.

At least ten counts were recorded for this clonotype. V is TRBV2 and J is TRBJ2-7; 7 bases align to TRBD1. The CDR3 is 15 residues long. V shed 4 bases and J 2 bases; nucleotides not matched to a gene: 8. Germline CDR1 is SNHLY and CDR2 is FYNNEI. This chain's CDR3 is CASSVPGQIPYEQYF. CDR3 coding DNA: TGTGCCAGCAGTGTCCCGGGACAGATCCCCTACGAGCAGTACTTC.

CDR3 protein: CASIPGVTRSEQFF. The CDR3 DNA sequence: TGCGCCAGCATTCCGGGGGTGACCCGGAGTGAGCAGTTCTTC. This chain joins TRBV5-1 and TRBJ2-1, with D maybe TRBD2 (6 bases). Deletions cut 6 bases from V and 9 bases from J, with 19 bases between. The length of the CDR3 is 14 residues. The germline gives CDR1 SGHRS, CDR2 YFSETQ.

Remarks on this clonotype: A much larger clone lies a single base off, so this may be a read error. The chain links TRBV30 to TRBJ1-1; maybe TRBD1 (6 bases). Germline CDR1 and CDR2: GTSNPN and SVGIG (reference sequence). The length of the CDR3 is 12 residues. V lost 4 bases and J lost 5, with 11 bases in between. CDR3 loop: CAWKGGLTEAFF. CDR3 nucleotide sequence: TGTGCCTGGAAGGGGGGCCTTACTGAAGCTTTCTTT.

This clonotype was seen many times. The chain recombines TRBV29-1 with TRBJ2-6, with D unresolved. Germline CDR1 SQVTM, CDR2 ANQGSEA. The V end lost 2 bases, the J end lost 0 bases, and 5 bases lay between the germline ends. The CDR3 runs 14 residues. CDR3 in DNA: TGCAGCGTTGAACTTGACTCTGGGGCCAACGTCCTGACTTTC. Its protein product is CSVELDSGANVLTF.

The CDR3 is CASSQVASGSRTHEQYF. In DNA form, the CDR3 reads TGCGCCAGCAGCCAAGTTGCTAGCGGGAGTAGGACCCACGAGCAGTACTTC. The V and J genes are TRBV4-1 and TRBJ2-7, with 10 bases aligning to TRBD2. Germline V gives CDR1 MGHRA, CDR2 YSYEKL. The J segment lost 5 bases and the V segment lost 1 base, leaving 11 bases of the junction unmatched. The CDR3 has 17 amino acids.